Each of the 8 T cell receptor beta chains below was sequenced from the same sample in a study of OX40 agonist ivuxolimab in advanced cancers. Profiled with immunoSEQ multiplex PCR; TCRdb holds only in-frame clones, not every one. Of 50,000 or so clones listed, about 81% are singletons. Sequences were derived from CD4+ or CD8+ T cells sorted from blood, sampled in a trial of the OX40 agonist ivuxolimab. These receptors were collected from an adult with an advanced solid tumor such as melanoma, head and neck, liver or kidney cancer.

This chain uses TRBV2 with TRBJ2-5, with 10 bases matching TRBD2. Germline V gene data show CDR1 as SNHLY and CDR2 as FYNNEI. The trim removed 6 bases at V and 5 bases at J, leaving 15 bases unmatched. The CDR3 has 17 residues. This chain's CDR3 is CASRNPFLAGGAETQYF. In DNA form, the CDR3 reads TGTGCCAGCAGGAACCCTTTTTTAGCGGGGGGTGCGGAGACCCAGTACTTC.

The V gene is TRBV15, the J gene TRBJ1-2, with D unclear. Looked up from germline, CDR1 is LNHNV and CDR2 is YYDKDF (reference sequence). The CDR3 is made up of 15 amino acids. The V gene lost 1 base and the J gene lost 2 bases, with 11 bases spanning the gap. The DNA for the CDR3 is TGTGCCACCAGCAGAGTGACGGAGACCAACTATGGCTACACCTTC. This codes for CATSRVTETNYGYTF.

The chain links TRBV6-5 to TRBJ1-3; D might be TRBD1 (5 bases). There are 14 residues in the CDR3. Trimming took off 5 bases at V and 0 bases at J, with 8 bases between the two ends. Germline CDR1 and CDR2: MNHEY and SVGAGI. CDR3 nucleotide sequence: TGTGCCAGCAGTAGACAGATCTCTGGAAACACCATATATTTT. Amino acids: CASSRQISGNTIYF.

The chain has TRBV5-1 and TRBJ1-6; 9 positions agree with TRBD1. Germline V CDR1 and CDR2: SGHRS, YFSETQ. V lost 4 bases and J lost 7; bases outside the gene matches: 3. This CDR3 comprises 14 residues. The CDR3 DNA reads TGCGCCAGCAGCGCCGGGACAGGGAATTCACCCCTCCACTTT. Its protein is CASSAGTGNSPLHF.

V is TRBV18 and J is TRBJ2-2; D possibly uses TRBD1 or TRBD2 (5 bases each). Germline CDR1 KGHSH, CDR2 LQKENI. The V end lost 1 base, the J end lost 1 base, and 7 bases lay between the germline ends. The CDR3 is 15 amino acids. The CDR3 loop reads CASSPRDVNTGELFF. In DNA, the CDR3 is TGTGCCAGCTCACCACGGGACGTGAACACCGGGGAGCTGTTTTTT.

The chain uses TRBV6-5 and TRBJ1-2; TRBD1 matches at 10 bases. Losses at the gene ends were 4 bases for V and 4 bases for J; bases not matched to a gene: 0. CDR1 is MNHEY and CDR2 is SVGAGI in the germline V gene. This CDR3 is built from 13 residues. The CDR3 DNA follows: TGTGCCAGCAGTTGGGACAGGGGCTATGGCTACACCTTC. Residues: CASSWDRGYGYTF.

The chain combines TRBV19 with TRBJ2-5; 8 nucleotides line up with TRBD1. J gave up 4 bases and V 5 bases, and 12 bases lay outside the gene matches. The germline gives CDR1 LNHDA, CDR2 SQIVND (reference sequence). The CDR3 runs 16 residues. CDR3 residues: CASSPRRQGAGETQYF. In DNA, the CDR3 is TGTGCCAGTAGTCCGAGGAGGCAGGGGGCGGGAGAGACCCAGTACTTC. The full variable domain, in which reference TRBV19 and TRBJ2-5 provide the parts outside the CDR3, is DGGITQSPKYLFRKEGQNVTLSCEQNLNHDAMYWYRQDPGQGLRLIYYSQIVNDFQKGDIAEGYSVSREKKESFPLTVTSAQKNPTAFYLCASSPRRQGAGETQYFGPGTRLLVL.

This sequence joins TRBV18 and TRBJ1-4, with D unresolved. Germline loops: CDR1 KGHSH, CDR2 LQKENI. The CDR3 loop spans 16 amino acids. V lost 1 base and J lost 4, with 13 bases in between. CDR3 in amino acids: CASSPRSGFNNEKLFF. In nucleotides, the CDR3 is TGTGCCAGCTCACCACGTTCCGGTTTCAATAATGAAAAACTGTTTTTT.